The 18 T cell receptor beta chains in this list originate from one sample, sequenced in a study of cytomegalovirus exposure and HLA in healthy donors. This PCR relied on a set of 60 Vbeta primers and 13 Jbeta primers. The assay was immunoSEQ multiplex PCR, and TCRdb's table has in-frame clones only and misses some. In the table there are about 200,000 clones, around 81% of which are singletons. The specimen sequenced was PBMCs. Every receptor here comes from a man in his late teens or twenties in good health and CMV-seronegative.

This clone occurred a few times. V is TRBV21-1 and J is TRBJ2-1; the table assigns TRBD1, which was not confirmed against the DNA. TRBV21-1 is shown as a pseudogene. The CDR3 spans 18 residues. CDR3 sequence: CASSKVRARGPPYNEQFF. In DNA, the CDR3 is TGTGCCAGCAGCAAAGTAAGAGCCAGGGGCCCTCCTTACAATGAGCAGTTCTTC.

V is TRBV19 and J is TRBJ2-5; 7 nucleotides agree with TRBD1. The CDR3 is made up of 15 amino acids. V lost 4 bases and J lost 2; bases outside the gene matches: 7. The germline CDR1 and CDR2 sequences are LNHDA and SQIVND (reference sequence). The CDR3 region is CASSTRHRGQETQYF. The CDR3 DNA reads as TGTGCCAGTAGTACCCGACACAGGGGTCAAGAGACCCAGTACTTC.

As concerns this clone: The sample contains more than one DNA sequence encoding this CDR3. V usage is TRBV19 and J usage is TRBJ1-2, with D possibly matching TRBD1 (5 bases). The V end was cut by 5 bases, the J end by 0 bases, with 13 bases between. Germline V gives CDR1 LNHDA, CDR2 SQIVND (reference sequence). The CDR3 covers 15 residues. This CDR3 is CASSPLGGPNYGYTF. CDR3 nucleotide sequence: TGTGCCAGTAGTCCCCTCGGGGGACCTAACTATGGCTACACCTTC.

This clone was recorded once. The J gene is TRBJ2-3, the V gene TRBV11-3, with 14 nucleotides matching TRBD2. The CDR3 contains 16 residues. Unmatched junction bases numbered 4, after V lost 3 bases and J lost 5 bases. Germline V lookup: CDR1 SGHNT, CDR2 YENEEA. CDR3 nucleotide sequence: TGTGCCAGCAGCTTGGGGACTAGCGGGGGACGAGATACGCAGTATTTT. This codes for CASSLGTSGGRDTQYF.

The V call is TRBV7-9, the J call TRBJ2-7; perhaps TRBD2 as D (5 bases). CDR1 SEHNR and CDR2 FQNEAQ come from the germline V gene (reference sequence). The CDR3 is 16 amino acids. V dropped 5 bases and J dropped 1 base, with 18 bases sitting between them. The CDR3 DNA reads as TGTGCCAGCAGCCTTAGTTTCGGGGTGAGTTCCTACGAGCAGTACTTC. It codes for CASSLSFGVSSYEQYF.

This clone was counted a few times. At one of its ends the junction is not consistent with the germline gene, which may arise from a read error. This sequence joins TRBV7-7 and TRBJ2-2, with 7 positions matching TRBD2. The CDR3 totals 15 residues. Germline-derived CDR1 and CDR2 are SSHAT and FNYEAQ (reference sequence). Here the CDR3 DNA reads TGTGCTAGCAGCCCTCAGCGGGGGAACACCGGGGAGCTGTTTTTT. Protein sequence: CASSPQRGNTGELFF.

This rearrangement joins TRBV7-2 to TRBJ2-3; TRBD1 agrees at 11 bases. The ends lost 5 bases at V and 3 bases at J; junction bases unmatched: 7. The CDR3 length is 16 residues. Germline V gene sequence: CDR1 SGHTA, CDR2 FQGNSA. CDR3: CASSPRGQGATDTQYF. Written as DNA, the CDR3 is TGTGCCAGCAGCCCACGCGGACAGGGGGCGACAGATACGCAGTATTTT.

V gene TRBV27 combines with J gene TRBJ2-3; a possible D gene is TRBD1 (5 bases). V was pared by 2 bases and J by 0 bases, with 9 bases between. Germline CDR1 MNHEY, CDR2 SMNVEV (reference sequence). This CDR3 is 15 amino acids long. The CDR3 reads CASSLGSGSTDTQYF. DNA for the CDR3: TGTGCCAGCAGTTTAGGATCAGGGAGCACAGATACGCAGTATTTT.

The rearrangement joins TRBV5-4 to TRBJ2-2; 10 bases agree with TRBD2. Germline V gene lookup returns CDR1 SGHNT and CDR2 YYREEE (reference sequence). The CDR3 loop spans 14 amino acids. The junction had 3 bases not matched to a gene; V was cut back by 2 bases and J by 8 bases. CDR3 nucleotide sequence: TGTGCCAGCAGCTTTCTAGCGGGGGCTGGGGAGCTGTTTTTT. This codes for CASSFLAGAGELFF.

The chain combines TRBV6-1 with TRBJ2-1, with TRBD2 matching over 10 bases. This CDR3 spans 15 amino acids. V lost 8 bases to trimming and J lost 9 bases; unmatched junction nucleotides: 13. From germline, CDR1 is MNHNS and CDR2 SASEGT. CDR3 DNA: TGTGCCAGCGTTTACCTGAGCGGGGGGGGCAGTGAGCAGTTCTTC. Amino acid sequence: CASVYLSGGGSEQFF.

The rearrangement uses TRBV11-2 and TRBJ1-1, with 9 bases identical to TRBD1. The CDR3 length is 14 residues. Germline CDR1 SGHAT, CDR2 FQNNGV. The V segment lost 5 bases and the J segment 4 bases; nucleotides outside the gene matches: 5. This CDR3 is CASSLRDRATEAFF. CDR3 in DNA: TGTGCCAGCAGCCTCCGGGACAGGGCCACTGAAGCTTTCTTT.

The V call is TRBV14, the J call TRBJ1-3; D perhaps matches TRBD1 (6 bases). Per germline, CDR1 SGHDN and CDR2 FVKESK. V was cut by 3 bases and J by 1 base, with 10 bases left in between. CDR3 length equals 15 residues. The CDR3 loop is CASSHDRYSGNTIYF. The CDR3 nucleotides are TGTGCCAGCAGCCATGACAGGTATTCTGGAAACACCATATATTTT.

With regard to this clone: Germline and junction disagree at one end, which may indicate a read error. V is TRBV27 and J is TRBJ2-6; 8 bases are a match to TRBD1. The CDR3 sequence is 18 residues long. Germline assignment: CDR1 MNHEY and CDR2 SMNVEV (reference sequence). The CDR3 nucleotides are TGTGCCGGCAGTTCCGCCCCGGACAGGGAATCTGGGGCCAACGTCCTGACTTTC. Its translation is CAGSSAPDRESGANVLTF.

The V and J genes are TRBV15 and TRBJ2-3; TRBD2 matches at 9 bases. CDR3 length: 15 amino acids. Per germline, CDR1 LNHNV and CDR2 YYDKDF (reference sequence). V lost 2 bases to trimming and J lost 1 base; unmatched junction nucleotides: 1. CDR3 in amino acids: CATSRRTSGTDTQYF. DNA for the CDR3: TGTGCCACCAGCAGACGGACTAGCGGCACAGATACGCAGTATTTT.

J is TRBJ1-1 and V is TRBV7-9; D uncertain. The CDR3 is made up of 13 amino acids. The germline V gene has CDR1 SEHNR and CDR2 FQNEAQ (reference sequence). With 5 bases removed from V and 7 bases from J, the gap between germline ends came to 14 bases. CDR3 amino acids: CASSLEAADEAFF. In DNA, the CDR3 is TGTGCCAGCAGCCTAGAGGCGGCAGATGAAGCTTTCTTT. Full variable domain (outside the CDR3, taken from reference TRBV7-9 and TRBJ1-1): DTGVSQNPRHKITKRGQNVTFRCDPISEHNRLYWYRQTLGQGPEFLTYFQNEAQLEKSRLLSDRFSAERPKGSFSTLEIQRTEQGDSAMYLCASSLEAADEAFFGQGTRLTVV.

This chain uses TRBV10-3 with TRBJ1-2; possibly TRBD1 for D (5 bases). Germline CDR1 and CDR2: ENHRY and SYGVKD. The CDR3 is 14 residues long. V was clipped by 0 bases and J by 5 bases, with 10 bases between them. The CDR3 is CAISESGQLYGYTF. Written as DNA, the CDR3 is TGTGCCATCAGTGAGTCGGGGCAGCTTTATGGCTACACCTTC.

V and J are TRBV7-9 and TRBJ2-3, with 12 positions matching TRBD2. The V and J ends lost 5 bases and 1 base, in that order; junction bases with no gene match: 4. This CDR3 region has 16 residues. Germline V gives CDR1 SEHNR, CDR2 FQNEAQ (reference sequence). CDR3 sequence (DNA): TGTGCCAGCAGCCCCCGGACTAGCGGGGGCACAGATACGCAGTATTTT. It encodes CASSPRTSGGTDTQYF.

This clone was counted between two and nine times. The chain has TRBV28 and TRBJ1-4, with D tentatively TRBD1 (5 bases). Germline CDR1 MDHEN, CDR2 SYDVKM. With 7 bases removed from V and 7 bases from J, the gap between germline ends came to 19 bases. The CDR3 covers 15 residues. This CDR3 is CASIRSGGTGEKLFF. The CDR3 region has the DNA TGTGCCAGCATCCGGTCGGGGGGTACGGGTGAAAAACTGTTTTTT.